These T cell receptor beta chains were read from a single sample in a study of metastatic and nonmetastatic thyroid tumors. TCRdb re-analyzed the PCR reads through MiXCR. The sample has about 24,000 clones; around 20% are singletons. The sequenced sample consisted of blood. The receptors come from a male donor with papillary thyroid cancer or a benign thyroid nodule (not recorded which). Some clones in this sample may be carry-over from other donors' samples. Both conserved end residues are trimmed from each CDR3. Each record gives: J gene, V gene, CDR3 protein.

j_call: TRBJ1-5; v_call: TRBV19; cdr3_aa: ASTRQTPSNQPQH
j_call: TRBJ1-6; v_call: TRBV5-1; cdr3_aa: ASSPLGPKGNSPLH
j_call: TRBJ2-1; v_call: TRBV20-1; cdr3_aa: SAKRFRGTGFLNEQL
j_call: TRBJ2-7; v_call: TRBV29-1; cdr3_aa: SVEWTGGTYEQY
j_call: TRBJ2-7; v_call: TRBV15; cdr3_aa: ATSTPESGHADYEQY
j_call: TRBJ2-7; v_call: TRBV10-1; cdr3_aa: ASRLGGPVPRKGEQY
j_call: TRBJ1-2; v_call: TRBV12-3/TRBV12-4; cdr3_aa: ASRDRVKGGYT
j_call: TRBJ2-1; v_call: TRBV28; cdr3_aa: ASNGAGGTGEQF
j_call: TRBJ2-7; v_call: TRBV20-1; cdr3_aa: SAIGQTSYEQY
j_call: TRBJ2-2; v_call: TRBV13; cdr3_aa: ASRPSYRPDAGELF
j_call: TRBJ2-3; v_call: TRBV20-1; cdr3_aa: SAKLAGAEDTQY
j_call: TRBJ1-5; v_call: TRBV18; cdr3_aa: ASSPEGQPQH
j_call: TRBJ1-3; v_call: TRBV11-1; cdr3_aa: ASSIGGLNSGNTIY
j_call: TRBJ2-3; v_call: TRBV12-3/TRBV12-4; cdr3_aa: ASSLGGAYTDTQY
j_call: TRBJ2-7; v_call: TRBV11-2; cdr3_aa: ASSRVGGTYEQY
j_call: TRBJ1-2; v_call: TRBV6-1; cdr3_aa: ASRTVFNYCYT
j_call: TRBJ1-6; v_call: TRBV19; cdr3_aa: ASSIVEGRRSPLH
j_call: TRBJ1-2; v_call: TRBV28; cdr3_aa: ASSFWIGGRNYGYT
j_call: TRBJ2-7; v_call: TRBV19; cdr3_aa: ASNRDRGTYEQY
j_call: TRBJ2-7; v_call: TRBV5-6; cdr3_aa: ASSSRENYEQY
j_call: TRBJ1-6; v_call: TRBV28; cdr3_aa: ASSLVGTSPLH
j_call: TRBJ1-2; v_call: TRBV7-2; cdr3_aa: ASSLARVGRSGYT
j_call: TRBJ2-2; v_call: TRBV10-3; cdr3_aa: AISRLAGGPGGELF
j_call: TRBJ1-2; v_call: TRBV12-3/TRBV12-4; cdr3_aa: ASSSGPTYGYT
j_call: TRBJ2-2; v_call: TRBV3-1; cdr3_aa: ASSQVGSGSTGELF
j_call: TRBJ1-6; v_call: TRBV6-2/TRBV6-3; cdr3_aa: ASSPLLASSPLH
j_call: TRBJ2-7; v_call: TRBV6-2/TRBV6-3; cdr3_aa: ASTDGPYTGVYEQY
j_call: TRBJ2-7; v_call: TRBV28; cdr3_aa: ASGEAGLSYEQY
j_call: TRBJ1-1; v_call: TRBV5-1; cdr3_aa: ASSLTVVLGVTEAF
j_call: TRBJ2-2; v_call: TRBV6-4; cdr3_aa: ASSDSEGHTGELF
j_call: TRBJ2-3; v_call: TRBV30; cdr3_aa: AWSAGLATDTQY
j_call: TRBJ2-7; v_call: TRBV9; cdr3_aa: ASSGAKGGSYEQY
j_call: TRBJ1-2; v_call: TRBV20-1; cdr3_aa: SARVAGDRGYGYT
j_call: TRBJ1-3; v_call: TRBV2; cdr3_aa: ASSGGSGNTIY
j_call: TRBJ1-1; v_call: TRBV3-1; cdr3_aa: ASSREYRETEAF
j_call: TRBJ2-2; v_call: TRBV20-1; cdr3_aa: SARDARVTGELF
j_call: TRBJ1-3; v_call: TRBV30; cdr3_aa: AWSGGVGNTIY
j_call: TRBJ2-2; v_call: TRBV29-1; cdr3_aa: SVETSGWDTGELF
j_call: TRBJ2-2; v_call: TRBV6-6; cdr3_aa: ASSRTRALAGGYTGELF
j_call: TRBJ1-1; v_call: TRBV5-1; cdr3_aa: ASSPFAGGGTTEAF
j_call: TRBJ2-7; v_call: TRBV20-1; cdr3_aa: SARDPRGGRDEQY
j_call: TRBJ2-7; v_call: TRBV2; cdr3_aa: ASSAVGDGGDGQY
j_call: TRBJ2-4; v_call: TRBV5-6; cdr3_aa: ASSFRAPGAKNIQY
j_call: TRBJ2-3; v_call: TRBV5-1; cdr3_aa: ASSLAGGLATDTQY
j_call: TRBJ2-1; v_call: TRBV11-1; cdr3_aa: ASTYGLAGYNEQF
j_call: TRBJ2-7; v_call: TRBV7-9; cdr3_aa: ASTPDRGHHEQY
j_call: TRBJ1-1; v_call: TRBV6-5; cdr3_aa: ASSYSGKEAF
j_call: TRBJ2-7; v_call: TRBV5-6; cdr3_aa: ASSSGQTYEQY
j_call: TRBJ2-7; v_call: TRBV20-1; cdr3_aa: SVRAGAGDYEQY
j_call: TRBJ1-1; v_call: TRBV18; cdr3_aa: ASSPASGGSLTEAF
j_call: TRBJ1-1; v_call: TRBV7-9; cdr3_aa: ASSPRGTNTEDL
j_call: TRBJ2-7; v_call: TRBV27; cdr3_aa: ASGSSGGYEQY
j_call: TRBJ2-7; v_call: TRBV28; cdr3_aa: ASSLWGDHY
j_call: TRBJ2-1; v_call: TRBV6-1; cdr3_aa: ATQGLSSSYNEQF
j_call: TRBJ2-7; v_call: TRBV10-2; cdr3_aa: ASSGDRGIYEQY
j_call: TRBJ1-2; v_call: TRBV27; cdr3_aa: ASSEQGNGYT
j_call: TRBJ1-1; v_call: TRBV10-1; cdr3_aa: ASSERVTFGAF
j_call: TRBJ1-2; v_call: TRBV7-2; cdr3_aa: ASSLATASSGYT
j_call: TRBJ2-7; v_call: TRBV28; cdr3_aa: ASSPQRVRGSYEQY
j_call: TRBJ1-1; v_call: TRBV5-1; cdr3_aa: ASSSGVGRNTEAF